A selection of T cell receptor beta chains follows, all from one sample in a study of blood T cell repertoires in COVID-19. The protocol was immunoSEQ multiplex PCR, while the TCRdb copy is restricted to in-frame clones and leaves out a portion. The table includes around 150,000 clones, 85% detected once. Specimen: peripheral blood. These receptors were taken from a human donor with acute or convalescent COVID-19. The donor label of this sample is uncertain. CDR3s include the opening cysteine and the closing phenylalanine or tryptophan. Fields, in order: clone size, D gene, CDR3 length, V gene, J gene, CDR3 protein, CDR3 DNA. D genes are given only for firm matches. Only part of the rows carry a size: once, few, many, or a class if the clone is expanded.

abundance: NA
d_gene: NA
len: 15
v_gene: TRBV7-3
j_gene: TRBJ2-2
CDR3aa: CASSLTGVDTGELFF
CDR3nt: TGTGCCAGCAGCTTGACGGGAGTCGACACCGGGGAGCTGTTTTTT

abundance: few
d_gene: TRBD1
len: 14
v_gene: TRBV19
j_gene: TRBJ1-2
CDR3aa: CASRPQGGNYGYTF
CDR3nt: TGTGCCAGTAGGCCACAGGGGGGCAACTATGGCTACACCTTC

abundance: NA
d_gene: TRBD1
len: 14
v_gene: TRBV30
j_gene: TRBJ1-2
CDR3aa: CAWKRTGTNYGYTF
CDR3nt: TGTGCCTGGAAGAGGACAGGAACCAACTATGGCTACACCTTC

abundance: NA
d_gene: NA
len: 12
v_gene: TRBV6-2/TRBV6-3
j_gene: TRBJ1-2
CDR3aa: CASSSQFYGYTF
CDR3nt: TGTGCCAGCAGTTCACAGTTTTATGGCTACACCTTC

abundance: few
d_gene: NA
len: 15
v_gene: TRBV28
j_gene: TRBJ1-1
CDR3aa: CASNPTPPPALEAFF
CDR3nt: TGTGCCAGCAACCCAACACCCCCGCCCGCCCTTGAAGCTTTCTTT

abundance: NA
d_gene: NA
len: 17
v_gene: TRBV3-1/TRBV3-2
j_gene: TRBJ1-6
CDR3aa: CASSQEAVGGYNSPLHF
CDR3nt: TGTGCCAGCAGCCAAGAGGCGGTTGGGGGGTATAATTCACCCCTCCACTTT

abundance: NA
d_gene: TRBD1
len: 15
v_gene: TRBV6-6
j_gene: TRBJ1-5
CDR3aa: CASSKTGDFNQPQHF
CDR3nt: TGTGCCAGCAGCAAGACAGGGGACTTCAATCAGCCCCAGCATTTT

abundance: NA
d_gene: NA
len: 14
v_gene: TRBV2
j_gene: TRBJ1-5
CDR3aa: CASSEWGTDQPQHF
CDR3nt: TGTGCCAGCAGTGAATGGGGCACGGATCAGCCCCAGCATTTT

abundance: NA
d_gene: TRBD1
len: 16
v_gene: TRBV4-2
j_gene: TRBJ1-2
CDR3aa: CASSPSMGQGFFGYTF
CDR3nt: TGTGCCAGCAGCCCATCAATGGGACAGGGGTTTTTTGGCTACACCTTC

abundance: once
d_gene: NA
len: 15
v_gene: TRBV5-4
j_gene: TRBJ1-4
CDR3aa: CASSLDGGTNEKLFF
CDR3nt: TGTGCCAGCAGCTTGGATGGGGGCACTAATGAAAAACTGTTTTTT

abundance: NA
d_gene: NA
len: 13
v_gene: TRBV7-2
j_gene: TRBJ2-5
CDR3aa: CASTPGPGETQYF
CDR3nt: TGTGCCAGCACACCAGGGCCCGGGGAGACCCAGTACTTC

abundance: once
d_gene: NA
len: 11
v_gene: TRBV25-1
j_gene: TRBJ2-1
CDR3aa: CASSAPGEQFF
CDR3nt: TGTGCCAGCAGTGCCCCAGGGGAGCAGTTCTTC

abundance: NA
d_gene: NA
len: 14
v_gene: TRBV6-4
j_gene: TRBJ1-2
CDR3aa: CASSEEGIGYGYTF
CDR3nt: TGTGCCAGCAGTGAGGAGGGAATAGGCTATGGCTACACCTTC

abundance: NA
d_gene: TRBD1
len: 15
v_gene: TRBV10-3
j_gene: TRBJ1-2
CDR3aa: CAISEQGQGGYGYTF
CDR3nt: TGTGCCATCAGTGAGCAAGGACAGGGGGGCTATGGCTACACCTTC

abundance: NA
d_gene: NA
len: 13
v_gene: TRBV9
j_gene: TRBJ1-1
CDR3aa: CASSKSGNTEAFF
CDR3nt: TGTGCCAGCAGTAAGTCGGGGAACACTGAAGCTTTCTTT

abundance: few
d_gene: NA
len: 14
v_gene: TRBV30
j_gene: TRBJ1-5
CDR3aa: CAWSVSGSGQPQHF
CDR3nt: TGTGCCTGGAGTGTTTCCGGGTCGGGTCAGCCCCAGCATTTT

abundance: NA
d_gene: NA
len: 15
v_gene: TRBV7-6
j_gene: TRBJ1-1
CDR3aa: CASSLGGAMNTEAFF
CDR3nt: TGTGCCAGCAGCTTAGGTGGAGCCATGAACACTGAAGCTTTCTTT

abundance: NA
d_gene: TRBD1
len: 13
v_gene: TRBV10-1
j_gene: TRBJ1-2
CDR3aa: CASSTGQNTGYTF
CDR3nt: TGCGCCAGCAGCACGGGACAGAATACGGGCTACACCTTC

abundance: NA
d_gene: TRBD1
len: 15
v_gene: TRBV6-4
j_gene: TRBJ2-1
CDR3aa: CASSEKGQSYNEQFF
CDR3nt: TGTGCCAGCAGTGAGAAGGGACAGTCCTACAATGAGCAGTTCTTC

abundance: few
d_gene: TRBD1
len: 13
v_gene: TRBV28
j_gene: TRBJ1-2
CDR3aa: CASTRDRGQGYTF
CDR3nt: TGTGCCAGCACCCGGGACAGGGGGCAAGGCTACACCTTC

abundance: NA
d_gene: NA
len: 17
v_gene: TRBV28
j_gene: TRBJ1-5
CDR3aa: CASSLRGSTPVGEPQHF
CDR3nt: TGTGCCAGCAGTTTACGAGGGTCAACCCCGGTCGGGGAGCCCCAGCATTTT

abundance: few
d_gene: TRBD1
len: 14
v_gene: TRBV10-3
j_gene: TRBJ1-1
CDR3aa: CAISDRGTNTEAFF
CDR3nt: TGTGCCATCAGCGACAGGGGGACGAACACTGAAGCTTTCTTT

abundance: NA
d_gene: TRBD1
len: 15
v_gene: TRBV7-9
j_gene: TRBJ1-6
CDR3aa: CASSWDRGVGSPLHF
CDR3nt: TGTGCCAGCAGCTGGGACAGGGGGGTAGGTTCACCCCTCCACTTT

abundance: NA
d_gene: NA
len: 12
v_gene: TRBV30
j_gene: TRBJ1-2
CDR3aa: CAWAANRVGGTF
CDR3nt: TGTGCCTGGGCAGCAAACAGGGTAGGAGGCACCTTC

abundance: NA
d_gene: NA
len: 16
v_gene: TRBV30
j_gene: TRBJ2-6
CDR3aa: CAWSARLFSGANVLTF
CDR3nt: TGTGCCTGGAGCGCCAGACTGTTCTCTGGGGCCAACGTCCTGACTTTC

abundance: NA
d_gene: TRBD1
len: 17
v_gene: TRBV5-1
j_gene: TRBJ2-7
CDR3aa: CASSLGYTGGISYEQYF
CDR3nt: TGCGCCAGCAGCTTGGGTTACACAGGGGGAATCTCCTACGAGCAGTACTTC

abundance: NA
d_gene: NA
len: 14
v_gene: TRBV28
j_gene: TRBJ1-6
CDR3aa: CASSPGDWNSPLHF
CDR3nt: TGTGCCAGCAGCCCGGGGGATTGGAATTCACCCCTCCACTTT

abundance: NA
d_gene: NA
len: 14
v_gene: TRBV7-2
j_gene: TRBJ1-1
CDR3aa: CASSLGHPNTEAFF
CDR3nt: TGTGCCAGCAGCTTGGGACACCCGAACACTGAAGCTTTCTTT

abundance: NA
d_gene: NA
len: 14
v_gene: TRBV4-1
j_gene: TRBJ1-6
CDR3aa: CASSQRGFNSPLHF
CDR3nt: TGCGCCAGCAGCCAACGGGGTTTTAATTCACCCCTCCACTTT

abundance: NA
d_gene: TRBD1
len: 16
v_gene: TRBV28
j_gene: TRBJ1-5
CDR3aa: CASSPAGQGMGQPQHF
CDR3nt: TGTGCCAGCAGTCCAGCGGGACAGGGTATGGGACAGCCCCAGCATTTT

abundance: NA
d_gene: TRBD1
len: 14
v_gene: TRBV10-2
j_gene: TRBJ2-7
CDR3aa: CASSVGTGAYEQYF
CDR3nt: TGCGCCAGCAGTGTTGGGACAGGGGCCTACGAGCAGTACTTC

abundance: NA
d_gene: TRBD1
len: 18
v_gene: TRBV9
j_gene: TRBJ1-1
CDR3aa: CASSVVAGGPTMNTEAFF
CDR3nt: TGTGCCAGCAGCGTAGTGGCAGGGGGGCCTACTATGAACACTGAAGCTTTCTTT

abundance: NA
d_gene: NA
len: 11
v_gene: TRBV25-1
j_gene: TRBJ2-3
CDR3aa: CASSGRDTQYF
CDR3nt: TGTGCCAGCAGTGGGAGGGATACGCAGTATTTT

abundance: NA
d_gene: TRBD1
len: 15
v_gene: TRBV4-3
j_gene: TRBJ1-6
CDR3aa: CASSQGDRGNSPLHF
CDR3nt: TGCGCCAGCAGCCAAGGGGACAGGGGGAATTCACCCCTCCACTTT

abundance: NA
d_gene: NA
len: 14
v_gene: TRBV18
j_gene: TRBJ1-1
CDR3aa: CASSPNYGGTEAFF
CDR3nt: TGTGCCAGCTCACCAAACTATGGAGGCACTGAAGCTTTCTTT

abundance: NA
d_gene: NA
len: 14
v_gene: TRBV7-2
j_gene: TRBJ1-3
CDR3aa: CASSSGLSGNTIYF
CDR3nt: TGTGCCAGCAGCTCGGGTCTCTCTGGAAACACCATATATTTT

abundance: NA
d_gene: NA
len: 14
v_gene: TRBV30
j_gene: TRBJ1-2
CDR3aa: CAWSSTGHLYGYTF
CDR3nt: TGTGCCTGGAGTTCAACAGGGCACCTGTATGGCTACACCTTC

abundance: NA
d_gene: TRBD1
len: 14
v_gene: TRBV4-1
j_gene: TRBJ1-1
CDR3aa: CASSQTTGGTEAFF
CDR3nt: TGCGCCAGCAGCCAAACGACAGGGGGAACTGAAGCTTTCTTT

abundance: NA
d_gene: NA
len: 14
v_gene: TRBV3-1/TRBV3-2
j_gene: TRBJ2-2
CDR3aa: CASSQSGGTGELFF
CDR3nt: TGTGCCAGCAGCCAGAGCGGTGGCACCGGGGAGCTGTTTTTT

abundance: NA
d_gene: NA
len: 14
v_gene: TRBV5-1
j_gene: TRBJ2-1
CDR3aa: CASSLRSSYNEQFF
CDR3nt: TGCGCCAGCAGCTTAAGGAGCTCCTACAATGAGCAGTTCTTC

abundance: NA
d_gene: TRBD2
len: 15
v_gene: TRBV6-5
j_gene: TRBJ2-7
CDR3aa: CASSYSRRGGYEQYF
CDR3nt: TGTGCCAGCAGTTACTCTAGGCGGGGGGGCTACGAGCAGTACTTC

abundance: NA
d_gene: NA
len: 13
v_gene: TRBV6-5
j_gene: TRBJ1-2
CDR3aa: CASGIGVYYGYTF
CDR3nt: TGTGCCAGCGGGATCGGGGTTTACTATGGCTACACCTTC

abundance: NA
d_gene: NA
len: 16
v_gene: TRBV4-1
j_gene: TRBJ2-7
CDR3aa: CASSQDTLQGFEEQYF
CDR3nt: TGCGCCAGCAGCCAAGATACCCTCCAGGGGTTTGAAGAGCAGTACTTC

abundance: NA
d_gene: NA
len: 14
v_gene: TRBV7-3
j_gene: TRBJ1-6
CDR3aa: CASSYGQSYSPLHF
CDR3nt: TGTGCCAGCAGCTACGGACAGTCCTATTCACCCCTCCACTTT

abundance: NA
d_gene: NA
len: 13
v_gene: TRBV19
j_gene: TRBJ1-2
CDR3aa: CASRETVPYGYTF
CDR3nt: TGTGCCAGTAGGGAGACTGTCCCTTATGGCTACACCTTC

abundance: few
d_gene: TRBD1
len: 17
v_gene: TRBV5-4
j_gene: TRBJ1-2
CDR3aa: CASRPTGGGASTYGYTF
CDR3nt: TGTGCCAGCAGACCTACAGGGGGGGGAGCTTCGACCTATGGCTACACCTTC

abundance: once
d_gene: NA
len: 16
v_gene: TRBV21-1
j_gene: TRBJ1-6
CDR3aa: CASSKGGDRDNSPLHF
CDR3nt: TGTGCCAGCAGCAAGGGGGGAGACAGGGACAATTCACCCCTCCACTTT

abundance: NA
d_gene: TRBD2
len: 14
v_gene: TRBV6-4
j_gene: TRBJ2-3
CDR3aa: CASSDGLATDTQYF
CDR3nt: TGTGCCAGCAGTGACGGACTAGCCACAGATACGCAGTATTTT

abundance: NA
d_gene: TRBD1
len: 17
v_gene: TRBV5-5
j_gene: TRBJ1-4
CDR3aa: CASSPVGQGALDEKLFF
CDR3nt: TGTGCCAGCAGCCCTGTGGGACAGGGGGCTTTGGATGAAAAACTGTTTTTT

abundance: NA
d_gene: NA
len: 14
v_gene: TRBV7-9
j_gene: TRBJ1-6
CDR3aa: CAAAGASYNSPLHF
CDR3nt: TGTGCCGCGGCGGGGGCATCCTATAATTCACCCCTCCACTTT

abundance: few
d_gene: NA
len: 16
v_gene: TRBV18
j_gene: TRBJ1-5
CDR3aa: CASSPGGGMGNQPQHF
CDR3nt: TGTGCCAGCTCACCGGGGGGGGGAATGGGCAATCAGCCCCAGCATTTT

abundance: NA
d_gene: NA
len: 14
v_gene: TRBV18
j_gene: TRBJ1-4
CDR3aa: CASSPPGGVEKLFF
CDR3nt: TGTGCCAGCTCACCACCGGGAGGGGTTGAAAAACTGTTTTTT

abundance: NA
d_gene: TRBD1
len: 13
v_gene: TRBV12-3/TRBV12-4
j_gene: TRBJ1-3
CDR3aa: CASRVRQGDTIYF
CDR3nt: TGTGCCAGCAGAGTAAGACAGGGGGACACCATATATTTT

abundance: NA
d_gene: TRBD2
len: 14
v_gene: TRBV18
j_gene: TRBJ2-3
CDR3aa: CASSSAGGTDTQYF
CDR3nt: TGTGCCAGCTCCTCGGCGGGGGGCACAGATACGCAGTATTTT

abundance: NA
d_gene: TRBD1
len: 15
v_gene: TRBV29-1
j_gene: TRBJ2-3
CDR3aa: CSVDMGQGGPDTQYF
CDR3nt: TGCAGCGTTGATATGGGACAGGGAGGCCCAGATACGCAGTATTTT

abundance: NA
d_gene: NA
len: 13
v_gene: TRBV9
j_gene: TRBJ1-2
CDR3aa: CASSIQGDGGYTF
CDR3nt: TGTGCCAGCAGCATCCAGGGTGACGGTGGCTACACCTTC

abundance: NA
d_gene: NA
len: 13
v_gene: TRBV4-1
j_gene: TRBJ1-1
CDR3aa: CASSQSHRVAAFF
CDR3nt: TGCGCCAGCAGCCAAAGCCACAGGGTGGCCGCTTTCTTT